This is a list of T cell receptor beta chains from one sample in a study of Graves' ophthalmopathy and Graves' hyperthyroidism. TCRdb processed the multiplex PCR reads anew with MiXCR; each CDR3 protein has one entry. Seen here are 400,000 to 450,000 distinct CDR3 sequences, roughly 21% observed once, and the top ten hold under 3.5%. Specimen: peripheral blood. Receptor source: a woman aged 18-29 years with stable Graves' hyperthyroidism. Each CDR3 is given with its conserved first and last residue. The D gene is left open where the match is weak. Where a row states a size, it is once, few, many or the class of an expanded clone; other rows omit it.

V gene	J gene	clone size	D gene	CDR3 protein	CDR3 DNA
TRBV20-1	TRBJ2-5	-	-	CSASPGEETQYF	TGCAGTGCTAGTCCCGGGGAAGAGACCCAGTACTTC
TRBV6-4	TRBJ2-5	many	-	CASSPTGLETQYF	TGTGCCAGCAGTCCTACAGGGCTGGAGACCCAGTACTTC
TRBV19	TRBJ1-5	many	TRBD1	CASSTKSTGVNQPQHF	TGTGCCAGTAGTACAAAGTCTACAGGGGTCAATCAGCCCCAGCATTTT
TRBV6-1	TRBJ2-2	-	TRBD2	CASIHLRSGGTGELFF	TGTGCCAGCATCCACCTTCGTAGCGGGGGCACCGGGGAGCTGTTTTTT
TRBV20-1	TRBJ2-7	many	TRBD2	CSAVPGTSGSFSYEQYF	TGCAGTGCTGTCCCCGGGACTAGCGGGAGCTTCTCCTACGAGCAGTACTTC
TRBV6-5	TRBJ2-7	-	-	CASSYSVPGDYEQYF	TGTGCCAGCAGTTACTCGGTGCCAGGGGACTACGAGCAGTACTTC
TRBV11-2	TRBJ2-6	many	-	CASSRTAMGVSGANVLTF	TGTGCCAGCAGCCGAACCGCGATGGGGGTCTCTGGGGCCAACGTCCTGACTTTC
TRBV18	TRBJ2-5	many	-	CASSPGFQETQYF	TGTGCCAGCTCACCAGGGTTTCAAGAGACCCAGTACTTC
TRBV6-1	TRBJ2-5	many	-	CASSDRSGRSNQETQYF	TGTGCCAGCAGTGACCGTTCCGGGAGATCTAATCAAGAGACCCAGTACTTC
TRBV6-1	TRBJ2-5	many	-	CASISWGGVLETQYF	TGTGCCAGCATCTCTTGGGGGGGCGTCCTGGAGACCCAGTACTTC
TRBV20-1	TRBJ2-7	many	-	CSATDGRVYEQYF	TGCAGTGCGACGGACGGCCGGGTGTACGAGCAGTACTTC
TRBV28	TRBJ1-5	-	TRBD1	CASSSGPGQGQPQHF	TGTGCCAGCAGTTCAGGGCCGGGACAGGGACAGCCCCAGCATTTT
TRBV28	TRBJ2-7	-	-	CASSSGGGGYYEQYF	TGTGCCAGCAGTTCCGGCGGAGGCGGATACTACGAGCAGTACTTC
TRBV6-1	TRBJ1-5	-	-	CASSEVPNQPQHF	TGTGCCAGCAGTGAGGTCCCAAATCAGCCCCAGCATTTT